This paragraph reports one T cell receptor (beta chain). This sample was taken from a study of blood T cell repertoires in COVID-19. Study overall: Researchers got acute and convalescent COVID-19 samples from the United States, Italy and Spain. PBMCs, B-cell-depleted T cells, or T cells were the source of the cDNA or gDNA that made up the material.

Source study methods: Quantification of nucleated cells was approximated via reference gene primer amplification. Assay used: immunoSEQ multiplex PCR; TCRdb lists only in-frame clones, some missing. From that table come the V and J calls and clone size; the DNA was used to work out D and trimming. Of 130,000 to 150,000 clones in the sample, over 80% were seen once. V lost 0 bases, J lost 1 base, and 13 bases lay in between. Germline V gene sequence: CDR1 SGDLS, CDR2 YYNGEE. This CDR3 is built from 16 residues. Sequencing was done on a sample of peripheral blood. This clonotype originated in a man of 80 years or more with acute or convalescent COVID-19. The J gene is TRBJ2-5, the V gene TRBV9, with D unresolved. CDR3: CASSVGPIPPQETQYF. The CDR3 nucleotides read TGTGCCAGCAGCGTAGGTCCTATTCCCCCCCAAGAGACCCAGTACTTC.